This T cell receptor (beta chain) derives from a study of OX40 agonist ivuxolimab in advanced cancers. In the study overall: Patients enrolled in dose escalation were diagnosed with hepatocellular carcinoma, melanoma, renal cell or head and neck cancer. The group had a mean age of around 60 years, ranged from 23 to 79, and was 82.7% male. Study-wide results and limits: Circulating CD4+ and CD8+ T cells showed clonal expansion by week 6 at 0.1 to 3.0 mg/kg. With doses of 0.1-3.0 mg/kg, partial responders showed among the lowest clonal expansion.

With regard to this clone: Its antigen remains unknown.

The table came from immunoSEQ multiplex PCR; TCRdb's copy has only in-frame clones and leaves some out. The table shows about 59,000 clones, with over 75% occurring only once. Looked up from germline, CDR1 is MNHNY and CDR2 is SVGAGI (reference sequence). V was trimmed by 6 bases and J by 1 base, leaving 10 bases between them. This CDR3 is built from 15 residues. The V and J genes are TRBV6-6 and TRBJ2-6; a possible D gene is TRBD2 (6 bases). This clonotype was sampled from an adult with an advanced solid tumor such as melanoma, head and neck, liver or kidney cancer. This specimen was CD4+ or CD8+ T cells sorted from blood, taken in a trial of the OX40 agonist ivuxolimab. CDR3 in amino acids: CASSRGTSGANVLTF. In nucleotides, the CDR3 is TGTGCCAGCAGCCGTGGGACTTCTGGGGCCAACGTCCTGACTTTC.